This entry describes one T cell receptor (beta chain). V was clipped by 4 bases and J by 2 bases, with 8 bases between them. Germline loops: CDR1 MGHDK, CDR2 SYGVNS. The CDR3 totals 13 residues. The data derive from a study of control samples from healthy donors and cancer patients. Profiling relied on immunoSEQ multiplex PCR, and the TCRdb table lists in-frame clones only, not all of them. The sample carries about 190,000 clones, about 90% recorded once. This clonotype was sampled from a man under 40 in good health. Sequencing used blood. V is TRBV25-1 and J is TRBJ1-2; a possible D gene is TRBD1 (5 bases). This CDR3 reads CASSGTLNYGYTF. As DNA, the CDR3 is TGTGCCAGCAGTGGGACACTCAACTATGGCTACACCTTC.